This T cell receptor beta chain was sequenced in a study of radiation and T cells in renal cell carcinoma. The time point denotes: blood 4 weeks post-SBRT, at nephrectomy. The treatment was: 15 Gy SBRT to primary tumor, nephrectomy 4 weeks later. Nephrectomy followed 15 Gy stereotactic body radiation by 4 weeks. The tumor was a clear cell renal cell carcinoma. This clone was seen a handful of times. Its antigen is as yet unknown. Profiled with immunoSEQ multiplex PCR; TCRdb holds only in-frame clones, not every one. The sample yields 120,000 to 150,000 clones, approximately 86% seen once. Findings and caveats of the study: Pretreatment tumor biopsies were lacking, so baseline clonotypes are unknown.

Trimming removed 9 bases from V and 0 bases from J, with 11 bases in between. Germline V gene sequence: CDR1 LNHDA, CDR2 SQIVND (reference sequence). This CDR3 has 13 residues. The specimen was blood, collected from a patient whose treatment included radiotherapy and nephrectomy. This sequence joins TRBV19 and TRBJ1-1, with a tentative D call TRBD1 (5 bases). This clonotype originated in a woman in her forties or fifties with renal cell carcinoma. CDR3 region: CASRDGMNTEAFF. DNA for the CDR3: TGTGCCAGCAGGGACGGAATGAACACTGAAGCTTTCTTT. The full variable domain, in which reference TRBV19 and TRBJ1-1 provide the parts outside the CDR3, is DGGITQSPKYLFRKEGQNVTLSCEQNLNHDAMYWYRQDPGQGLRLIYYSQIVNDFQKGDIAEGYSVSREKKESFPLTVTSAQKNPTAFYLCASRDGMNTEAFFGQGTRLTVV.